This TCR beta chain derives from a study of cytomegalovirus exposure and HLA in healthy donors. General study findings and limits: The study listed under 200 cytomegalovirus-associated TCR beta chains. First-cohort TCR clusters tended to co-occur in the 120 or so validation repertoires, a later analysis found.

The CDR3 has 13 residues. The germline V gene has CDR1 MNHEY and CDR2 SMNVEV (reference sequence). With 2 bases removed from V and 4 bases from J, the gap between germline ends came to 8 bases. The table came from immunoSEQ multiplex PCR; TCRdb's copy has only in-frame clones and leaves some out. The sample has over 50,000 clones; over 90% are singletons. Concerning this clone: The antigen is undetermined.

This chain uses TRBV27 with TRBJ1-2; no definite D call. This TCR derives from a man between 18 and 29 years old in good health and CMV-seropositive. The sample was PBMCs. Written as DNA, the CDR3 is TGTGCCAGCAGTTTACGCGGGAGCTATGGCTACACCTTC. Its translation: CASSLRGSYGYTF.